These T cell receptor beta chains were read from a single sample in a study of T cells in Graves' hyperthyroidism and ophthalmopathy. MiXCR was run by TCRdb on the multiplex PCR reads, yielding one entry per CDR3 protein. The table records fewer than 750,000 distinct CDR3 sequences, about 14% of them present only once. Sample: blood. Every receptor here comes from a woman between 45 and 65 years old with Graves' ophthalmopathy. The CDR3 runs from the conserved cysteine through the conserved F or W. The order of the fields is V gene, D gene, clone size, J gene, CDR3 protein, CDR3 DNA. A D gene is named only where the DNA matches it firmly. The size field is filled for only some rows; it gives once, few, many or a size class.

v_gene: TRBV9; d_gene: NA; abundance: few; j_gene: TRBJ2-2; CDR3aa: CASSVAGRGRVSGELFF; CDR3nt: TGTGCCAGCAGCGTAGCAGGGAGGGGGCGCGTCTCCGGGGAGCTGTTTTTT
v_gene: TRBV20-1; d_gene: TRBD1; abundance: many; j_gene: TRBJ2-1; CDR3aa: CSALGQGPNEQFF; CDR3nt: TGCAGTGCTCTGGGACAGGGTCCCAATGAGCAGTTCTTC
v_gene: TRBV7-9; d_gene: NA; abundance: NA; j_gene: TRBJ2-7; CDR3aa: CASSEGTGEYEQYF; CDR3nt: TGTGCCAGCAGTGAAGGGACCGGGGAATACGAGCAGTACTTC
v_gene: TRBV7-9; d_gene: TRBD2; abundance: few; j_gene: TRBJ2-1; CDR3aa: CASRPSGGNEQFF; CDR3nt: TGTGCCAGCAGGCCTAGCGGAGGGAATGAGCAGTTCTTC
v_gene: TRBV2; d_gene: NA; abundance: many; j_gene: TRBJ1-4; CDR3aa: CASSEWDLGLNEKLFF; CDR3nt: TGTGCCAGCAGTGAATGGGACCTGGGGCTAAATGAAAAACTGTTTTTT
v_gene: TRBV29-1; d_gene: NA; abundance: many; j_gene: TRBJ2-2; CDR3aa: CSVEDGAGPVNTGELFF; CDR3nt: TGCAGCGTTGAAGACGGGGCAGGCCCTGTGAACACCGGGGAGCTGTTTTTT
v_gene: TRBV10-3; d_gene: NA; abundance: NA; j_gene: TRBJ2-1; CDR3aa: CAISESGHEQFF; CDR3nt: TGTGCCATCAGTGAGTCAGGACATGAGCAGTTCTTC
v_gene: TRBV2; d_gene: NA; abundance: few; j_gene: TRBJ2-4; CDR3aa: CASTKNRQVGAKNIQYF; CDR3nt: TGTGCCAGCACAAAAAATAGACAGGTCGGAGCCAAAAACATTCAGTACTTC
v_gene: TRBV12-5; d_gene: NA; abundance: once; j_gene: TRBJ1-3; CDR3aa: CASGLVTSSGNTIYF; CDR3nt: TGTGCTAGTGGTTTGGTCACAAGCTCTGGAAACACCATATATTTT
v_gene: TRBV6-2/TRBV6-3; d_gene: NA; abundance: NA; j_gene: TRBJ2-3; CDR3aa: CAGRPLGQKRTDTQYF; CDR3nt: TGTGCCGGCAGACCCCTCGGGCAAAAAAGAACAGATACGCAGTATTTT
v_gene: TRBV10-1; d_gene: NA; abundance: NA; j_gene: TRBJ2-5; CDR3aa: CASSDSGRGEETQYF; CDR3nt: TGCGCCAGCAGTGACTCGGGCAGAGGTGAAGAGACCCAGTACTTC